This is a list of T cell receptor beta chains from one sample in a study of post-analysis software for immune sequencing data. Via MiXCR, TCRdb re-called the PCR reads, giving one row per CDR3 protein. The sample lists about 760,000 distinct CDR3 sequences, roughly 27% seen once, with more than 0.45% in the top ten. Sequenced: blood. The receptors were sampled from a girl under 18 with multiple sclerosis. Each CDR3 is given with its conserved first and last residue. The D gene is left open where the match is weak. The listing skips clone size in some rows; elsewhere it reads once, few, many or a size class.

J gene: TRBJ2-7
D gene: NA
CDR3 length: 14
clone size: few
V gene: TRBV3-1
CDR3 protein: CASSRSGTPYEQYF
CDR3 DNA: TGTGCCAGCAGCCGTTCCGGCACTCCCTACGAGCAGTACTTC

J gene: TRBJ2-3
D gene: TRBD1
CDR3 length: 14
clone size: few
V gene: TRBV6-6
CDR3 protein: CASSYIRGQDTQYF
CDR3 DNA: TGTGCCAGCAGTTACATAAGGGGGCAAGATACGCAGTATTTT

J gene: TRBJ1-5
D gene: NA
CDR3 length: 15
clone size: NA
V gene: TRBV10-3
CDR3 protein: CAISESSNSNQPQHF
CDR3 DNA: TGTGCCATCAGTGAGTCAAGTAATAGCAATCAGCCCCAGCATTTT

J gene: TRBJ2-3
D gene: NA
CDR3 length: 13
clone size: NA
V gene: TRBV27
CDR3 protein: CASSSIDTDTQYF
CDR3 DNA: TGTGCCAGCAGCTCGATTGACACAGATACGCAGTATTTT

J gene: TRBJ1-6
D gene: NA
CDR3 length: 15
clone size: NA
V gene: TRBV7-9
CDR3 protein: CASDRVEAYNSPLHF
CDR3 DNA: TGTGCCAGCGACCGCGTGGAGGCTTATAATTCACCCCTCCACTTT

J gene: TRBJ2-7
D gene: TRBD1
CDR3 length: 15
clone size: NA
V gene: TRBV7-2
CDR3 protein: CASNPAGQGEWEQYF
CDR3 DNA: TGTGCCAGCAACCCGGCGGGACAGGGGGAGTGGGAGCAGTACTTC

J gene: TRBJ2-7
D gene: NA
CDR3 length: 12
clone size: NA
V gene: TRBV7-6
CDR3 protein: CASSLSDLEQYF
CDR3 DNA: TGTGCCAGCAGCTTAAGCGATCTAGAGCAGTACTTC

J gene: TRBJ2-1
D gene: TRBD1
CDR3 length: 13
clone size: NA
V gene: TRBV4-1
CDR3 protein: CASSQAGGDEQFF
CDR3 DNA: TGCGCCAGCAGCCAAGCAGGGGGCGATGAGCAGTTCTTC

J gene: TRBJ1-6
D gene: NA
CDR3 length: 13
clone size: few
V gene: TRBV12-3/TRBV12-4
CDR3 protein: CASSLVENSPLHF
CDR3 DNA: TGTGCCAGCAGTTTAGTAGAGAATTCACCCCTCCACTTT

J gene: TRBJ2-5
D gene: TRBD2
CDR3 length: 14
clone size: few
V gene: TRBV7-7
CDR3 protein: CASSSGLALETQYF
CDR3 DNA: TGTGCCAGCAGCTCGGGACTAGCGTTGGAGACCCAGTACTTC

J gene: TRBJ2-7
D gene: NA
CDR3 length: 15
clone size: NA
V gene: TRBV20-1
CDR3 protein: CSARVSQGLSYEQYF
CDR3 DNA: TGCAGTGCTAGAGTTTCACAGGGCCTCTCCTACGAGCAGTACTTC

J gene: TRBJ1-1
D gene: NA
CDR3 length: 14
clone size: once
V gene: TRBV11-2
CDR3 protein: CASSLGGRQAEAFF
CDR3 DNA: TGTGCCAGCAGCTTAGGTGGCAGGCAAGCTGAAGCTTTCTTT

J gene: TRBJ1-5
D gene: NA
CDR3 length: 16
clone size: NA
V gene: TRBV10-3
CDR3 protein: CAIRNLPREINQSQHF
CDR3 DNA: TGTGCCATCAGGAATCTCCCCAGGGAAATAAATCAGTCCCAGCATTTT

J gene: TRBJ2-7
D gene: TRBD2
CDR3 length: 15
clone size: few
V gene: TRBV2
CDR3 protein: CASRRGLAAVGEQYF
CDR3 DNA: TGTGCCAGCAGGAGAGGACTAGCGGCTGTCGGCGAGCAGTACTTC

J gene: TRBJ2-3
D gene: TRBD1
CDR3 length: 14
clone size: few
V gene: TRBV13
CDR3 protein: CASSFTTGGDTQYF
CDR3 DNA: TGTGCCAGCAGCTTCACTACAGGGGGGGATACGCAGTATTTT

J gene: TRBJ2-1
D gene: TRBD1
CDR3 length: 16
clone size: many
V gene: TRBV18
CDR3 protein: CASSPATGGEYNEQFF
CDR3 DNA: TGTGCCAGCTCACCCGCGACAGGGGGCGAGTACAATGAGCAGTTCTTC

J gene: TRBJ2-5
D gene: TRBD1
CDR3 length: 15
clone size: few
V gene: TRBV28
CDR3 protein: CASSFGQGFQETQYF
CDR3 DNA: TGTGCCAGCAGTTTCGGACAGGGGTTCCAAGAGACCCAGTACTTC

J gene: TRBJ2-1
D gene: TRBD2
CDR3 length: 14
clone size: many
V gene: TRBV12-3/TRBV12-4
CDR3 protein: CASKLSGGDNEQFF
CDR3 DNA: TGTGCCAGCAAGCTGAGCGGGGGGGACAATGAGCAGTTCTTC

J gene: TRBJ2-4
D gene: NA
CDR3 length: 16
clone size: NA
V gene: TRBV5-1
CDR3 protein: CASSLSPGGVVNIQYF
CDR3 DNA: TGCGCCAGCAGCTTGTCTCCCGGCGGAGTCGTGAACATTCAGTACTTC

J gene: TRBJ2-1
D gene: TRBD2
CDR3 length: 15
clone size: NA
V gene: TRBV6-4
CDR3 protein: CASSVLAGGSNEQFF
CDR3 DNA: TGTGCCAGCAGTGTACTAGCGGGAGGGAGCAATGAGCAGTTCTTC

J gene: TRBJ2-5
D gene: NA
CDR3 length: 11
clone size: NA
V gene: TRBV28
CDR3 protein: CASEGQETQYF
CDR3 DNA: TGTGCCAGCGAGGGCCAAGAGACCCAGTACTTC

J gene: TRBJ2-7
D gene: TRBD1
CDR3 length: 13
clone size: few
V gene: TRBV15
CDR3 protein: CATSGQGAYEQYF
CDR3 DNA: TGTGCCACCAGCGGGCAGGGGGCCTACGAGCAGTACTTC

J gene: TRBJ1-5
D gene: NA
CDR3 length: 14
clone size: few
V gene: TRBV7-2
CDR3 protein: CASSLGLTEQPQHF
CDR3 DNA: TGTGCCAGCAGCTTGGGGTTGACCGAGCAGCCCCAGCATTTT

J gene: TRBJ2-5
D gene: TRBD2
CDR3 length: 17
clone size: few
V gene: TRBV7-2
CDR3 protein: CASSSISGLAGEETQYF
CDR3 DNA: TGTGCCAGCAGCTCCATCAGCGGACTAGCGGGGGAAGAGACCCAGTACTTC

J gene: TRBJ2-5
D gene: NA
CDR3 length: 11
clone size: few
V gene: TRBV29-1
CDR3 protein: CSQRSAETQYF
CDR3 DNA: TGCAGCCAAAGAAGCGCAGAGACCCAGTACTTC

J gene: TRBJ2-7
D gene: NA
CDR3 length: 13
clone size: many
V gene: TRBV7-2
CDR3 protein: CASSPLDSHEQYF
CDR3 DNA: TGTGCCAGCAGCCCCCTGGACAGCCACGAGCAGTACTTC

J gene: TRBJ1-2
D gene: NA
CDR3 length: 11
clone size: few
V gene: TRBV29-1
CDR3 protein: CSVRGSCGYTF
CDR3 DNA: TGCAGCGTTCGGGGGTCCTGTGGCTACACCTTC

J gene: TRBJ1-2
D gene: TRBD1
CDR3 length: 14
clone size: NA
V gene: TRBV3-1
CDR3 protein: CASSPQQGWDGYTF
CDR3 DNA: TGTGCCAGCAGCCCACAACAGGGGTGGGACGGCTACACCTTC

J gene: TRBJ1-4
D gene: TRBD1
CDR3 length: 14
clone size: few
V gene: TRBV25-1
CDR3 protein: CASSKDRVNEKLFF
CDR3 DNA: TGTGCCAGCAGTAAGGACAGGGTAAATGAAAAACTGTTTTTT

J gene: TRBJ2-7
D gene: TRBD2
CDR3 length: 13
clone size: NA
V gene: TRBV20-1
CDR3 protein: CSATRELGYEQYF
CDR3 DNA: TGCAGTGCTACGCGGGAGTTAGGGTACGAGCAGTACTTC

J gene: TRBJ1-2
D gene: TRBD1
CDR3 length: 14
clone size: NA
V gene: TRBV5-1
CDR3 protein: CASATGGPISGYTF
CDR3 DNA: TGCGCCAGCGCTACAGGGGGCCCCATTTCGGGCTACACCTTC

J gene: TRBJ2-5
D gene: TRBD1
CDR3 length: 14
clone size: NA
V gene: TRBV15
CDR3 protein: CATSSPGQVETQYF
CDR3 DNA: TGTGCCACCAGCAGCCCCGGACAGGTCGAGACCCAGTACTTC

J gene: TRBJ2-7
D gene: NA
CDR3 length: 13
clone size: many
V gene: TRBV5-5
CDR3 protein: CASSLREIYEQYF
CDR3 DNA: TGTGCCAGCAGCTTGAGGGAGATCTACGAGCAGTACTTC

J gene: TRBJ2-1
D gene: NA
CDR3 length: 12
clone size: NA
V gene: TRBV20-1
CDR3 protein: CSLPGVSNEQFF
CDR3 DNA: TGCAGTTTACCAGGGGTTAGCAATGAGCAGTTCTTC

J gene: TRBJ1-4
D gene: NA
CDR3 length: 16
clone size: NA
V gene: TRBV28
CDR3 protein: CASSLLEGGGGEKLFF
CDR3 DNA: TGTGCCAGCAGTTTATTGGAGGGTGGAGGCGGCGAAAAACTGTTTTTT

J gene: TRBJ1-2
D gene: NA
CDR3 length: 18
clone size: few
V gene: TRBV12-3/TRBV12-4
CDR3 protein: CASSLRPLSIALNYGYTF
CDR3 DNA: TGTGCCAGCAGTTTAAGGCCACTCAGCATCGCCCTTAACTATGGCTACACCTTC

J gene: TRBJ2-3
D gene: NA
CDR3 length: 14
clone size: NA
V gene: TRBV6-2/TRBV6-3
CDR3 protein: CASSPVEGEDTQYF
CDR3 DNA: TGTGCCAGCAGTCCCGTCGAGGGGGAAGATACGCAGTATTTT

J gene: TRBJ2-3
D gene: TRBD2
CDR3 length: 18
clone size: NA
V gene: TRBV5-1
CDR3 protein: CASSLDPSGLGGSDTQYF
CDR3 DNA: TGCGCCAGCAGCTTGGATCCAAGCGGACTAGGAGGGTCAGATACGCAGTATTTT

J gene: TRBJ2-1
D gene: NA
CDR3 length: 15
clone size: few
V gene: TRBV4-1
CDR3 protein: CASSQGLEWMGEQFF
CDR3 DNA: TGCGCCAGCAGCCAAGGCCTTGAGTGGATGGGTGAGCAGTTCTTC

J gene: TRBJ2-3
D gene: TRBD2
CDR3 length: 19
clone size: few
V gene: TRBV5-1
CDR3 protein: CASSPQTGLAGVGPDTQYF
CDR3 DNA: TGCGCCAGCAGCCCGCAAACGGGACTAGCGGGAGTGGGCCCAGATACGCAGTATTTT

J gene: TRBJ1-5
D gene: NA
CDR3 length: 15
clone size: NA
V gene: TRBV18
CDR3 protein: CASSPPDQVYQPQHF
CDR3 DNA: TGTGCCAGCTCACCACCGGACCAAGTCTATCAGCCCCAGCATTTT

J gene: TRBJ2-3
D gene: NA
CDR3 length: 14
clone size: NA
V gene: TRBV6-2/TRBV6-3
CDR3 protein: CASREGQPTDTQYF
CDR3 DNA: TGTGCCAGCAGGGAGGGACAGCCCACAGATACGCAGTATTTT

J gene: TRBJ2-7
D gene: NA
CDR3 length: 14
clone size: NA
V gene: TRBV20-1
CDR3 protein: CSAKGEWSPYEQYF
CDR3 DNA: TGCAGTGCTAAGGGGGAATGGTCGCCCTACGAGCAGTACTTC

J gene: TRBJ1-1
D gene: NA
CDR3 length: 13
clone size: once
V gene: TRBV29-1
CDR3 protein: CSVGTRQNTEAFF
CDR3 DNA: TGCAGCGTTGGGACCAGACAGAACACTGAAGCTTTCTTT

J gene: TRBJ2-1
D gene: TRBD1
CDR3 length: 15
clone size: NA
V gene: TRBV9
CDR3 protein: CASSVEGAANNEQFF
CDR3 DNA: TGTGCCAGCAGCGTAGAGGGGGCGGCCAACAATGAGCAGTTCTTC